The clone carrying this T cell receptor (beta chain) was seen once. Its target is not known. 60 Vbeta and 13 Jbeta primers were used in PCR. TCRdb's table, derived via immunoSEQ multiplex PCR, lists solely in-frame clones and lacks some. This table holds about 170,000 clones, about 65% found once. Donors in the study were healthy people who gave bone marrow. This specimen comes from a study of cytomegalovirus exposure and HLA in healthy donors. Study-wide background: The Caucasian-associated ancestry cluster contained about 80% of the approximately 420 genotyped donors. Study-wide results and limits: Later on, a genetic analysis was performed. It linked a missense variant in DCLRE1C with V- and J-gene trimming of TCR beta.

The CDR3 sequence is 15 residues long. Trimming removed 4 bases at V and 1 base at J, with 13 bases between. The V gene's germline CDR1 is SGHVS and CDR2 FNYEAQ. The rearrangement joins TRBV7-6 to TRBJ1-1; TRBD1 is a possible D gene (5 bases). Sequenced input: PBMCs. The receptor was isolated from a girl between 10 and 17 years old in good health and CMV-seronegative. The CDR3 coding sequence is TGTGCCAGCAGCTCCAGCCCCGGGGGGAACACTGAAGCTTTCTTT. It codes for CASSSSPGGNTEAFF.